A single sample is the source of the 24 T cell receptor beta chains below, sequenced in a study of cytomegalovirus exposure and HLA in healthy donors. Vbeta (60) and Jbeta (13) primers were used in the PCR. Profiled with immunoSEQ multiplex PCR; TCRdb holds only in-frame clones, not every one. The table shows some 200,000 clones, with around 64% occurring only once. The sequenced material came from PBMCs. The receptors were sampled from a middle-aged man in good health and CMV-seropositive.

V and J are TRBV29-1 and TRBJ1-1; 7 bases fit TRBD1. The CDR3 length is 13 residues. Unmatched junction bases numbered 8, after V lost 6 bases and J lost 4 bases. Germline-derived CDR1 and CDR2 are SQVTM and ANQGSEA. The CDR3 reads CSVGTVGSTEAFF. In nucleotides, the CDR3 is TGCAGCGTGGGGACAGTCGGGAGCACTGAAGCTTTCTTT.

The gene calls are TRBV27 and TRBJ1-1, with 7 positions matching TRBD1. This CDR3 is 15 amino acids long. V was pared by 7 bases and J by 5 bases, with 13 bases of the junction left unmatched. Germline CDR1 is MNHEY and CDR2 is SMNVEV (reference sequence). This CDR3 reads CASTRQGGSITEAFF. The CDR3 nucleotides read TGTGCCAGCACCCGACAGGGAGGATCAATAACTGAAGCTTTCTTT.

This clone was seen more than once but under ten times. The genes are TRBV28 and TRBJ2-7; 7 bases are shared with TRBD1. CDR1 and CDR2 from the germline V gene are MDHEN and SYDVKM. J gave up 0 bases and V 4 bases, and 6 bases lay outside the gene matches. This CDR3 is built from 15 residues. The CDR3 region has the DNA TGTGCCAGCAGTTCCCGACAGGGTATCTCCTACGAGCAGTACTTC. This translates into CASSSRQGISYEQYF.

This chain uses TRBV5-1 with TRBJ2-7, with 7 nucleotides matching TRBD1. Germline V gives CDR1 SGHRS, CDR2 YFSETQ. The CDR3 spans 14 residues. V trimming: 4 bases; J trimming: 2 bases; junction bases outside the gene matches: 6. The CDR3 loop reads CASSPGDSAYEQYF. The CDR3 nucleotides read TGCGCCAGCAGCCCTGGGGACAGTGCCTACGAGCAGTACTTC.

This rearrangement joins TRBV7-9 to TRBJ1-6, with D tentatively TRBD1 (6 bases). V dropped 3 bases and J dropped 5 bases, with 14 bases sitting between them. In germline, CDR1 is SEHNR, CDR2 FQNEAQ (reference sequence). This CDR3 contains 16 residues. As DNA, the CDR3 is TGTGCCAGCAGCTTTAGACAGGACCTTAATAATTCACCCCTCCACTTT. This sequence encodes CASSFRQDLNNSPLHF.

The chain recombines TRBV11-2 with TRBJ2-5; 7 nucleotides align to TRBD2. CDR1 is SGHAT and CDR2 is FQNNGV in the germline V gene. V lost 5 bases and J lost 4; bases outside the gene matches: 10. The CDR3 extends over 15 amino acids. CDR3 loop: CASSPPSAGVETQYF. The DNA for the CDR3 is TGTGCCAGCAGCCCCCCATCGGCGGGGGTAGAGACCCAGTACTTC.

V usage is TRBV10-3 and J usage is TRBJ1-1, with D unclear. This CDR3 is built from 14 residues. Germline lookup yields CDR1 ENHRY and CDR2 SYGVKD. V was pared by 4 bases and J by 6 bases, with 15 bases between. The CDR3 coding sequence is TGTGCCATCAGTGGGCCCGGAGTGACCCCTGAAGCTTTCTTT. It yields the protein CAISGPGVTPEAFF.

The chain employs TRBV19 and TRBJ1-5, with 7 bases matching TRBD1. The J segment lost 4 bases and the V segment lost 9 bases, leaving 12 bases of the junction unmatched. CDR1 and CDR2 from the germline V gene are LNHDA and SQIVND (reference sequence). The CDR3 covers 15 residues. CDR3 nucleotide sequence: TGTGCCAGCCGTAAAGTCGGGACAGTTAATCAGCCCCAGCATTTT. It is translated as CASRKVGTVNQPQHF. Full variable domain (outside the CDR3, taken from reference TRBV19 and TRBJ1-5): DGGITQSPKYLFRKEGQNVTLSCEQNLNHDAMYWYRQDPGQGLRLIYYSQIVNDFQKGDIAEGYSVSREKKESFPLTVTSAQKNPTAFYLCASRKVGTVNQPQHFGDGTRLSIL.

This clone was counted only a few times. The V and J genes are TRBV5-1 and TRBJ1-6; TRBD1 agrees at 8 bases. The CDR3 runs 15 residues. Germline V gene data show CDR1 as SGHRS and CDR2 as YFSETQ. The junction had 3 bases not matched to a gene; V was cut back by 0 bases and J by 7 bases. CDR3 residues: CASSLEGQENSPLHF. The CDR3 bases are TGCGCCAGCAGCTTGGAGGGACAGGAAAATTCACCCCTCCACTTT. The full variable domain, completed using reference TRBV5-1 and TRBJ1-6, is KAGVTQTPRYLIKTRGQQVTLSCSPISGHRSVSWYQQTPGQGLQFLFEYFSETQRNKGNFPGRFSGRQFSNSRSEMNVSTLELGDSALYLCASSLEGQENSPLHFGNGTRLTVT.

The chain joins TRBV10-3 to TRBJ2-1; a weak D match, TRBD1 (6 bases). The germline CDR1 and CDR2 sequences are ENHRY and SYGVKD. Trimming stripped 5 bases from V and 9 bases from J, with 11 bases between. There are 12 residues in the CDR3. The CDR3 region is CAISPGDTEQFF. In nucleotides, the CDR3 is TGTGCCATCAGTCCAGGGGACACTGAGCAGTTCTTC.

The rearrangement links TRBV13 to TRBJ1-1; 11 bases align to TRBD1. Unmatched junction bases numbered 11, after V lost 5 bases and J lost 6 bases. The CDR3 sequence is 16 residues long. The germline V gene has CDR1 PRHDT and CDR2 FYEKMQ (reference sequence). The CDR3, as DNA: TGTGCCAGCAGCAGCTCCGGGACAGGGGGAGGACCTGAAGCTTTCTTT. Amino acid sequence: CASSSSGTGGGPEAFF.

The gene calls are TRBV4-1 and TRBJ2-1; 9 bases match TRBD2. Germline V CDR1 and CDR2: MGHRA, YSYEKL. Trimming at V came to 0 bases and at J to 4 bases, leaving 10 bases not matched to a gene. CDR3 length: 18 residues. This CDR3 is CASSQDVAGGRNYNEQFF. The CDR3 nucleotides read TGCGCCAGCAGCCAAGATGTTGCGGGGGGGCGGAATTACAATGAGCAGTTCTTC.

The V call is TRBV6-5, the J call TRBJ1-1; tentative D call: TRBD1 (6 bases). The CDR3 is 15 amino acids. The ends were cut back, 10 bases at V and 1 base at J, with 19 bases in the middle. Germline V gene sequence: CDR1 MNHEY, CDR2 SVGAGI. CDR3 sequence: CATGRGGNTNTEAFF. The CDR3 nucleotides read TGTGCCACCGGGAGGGGGGGAAATACGAACACTGAAGCTTTCTTT.

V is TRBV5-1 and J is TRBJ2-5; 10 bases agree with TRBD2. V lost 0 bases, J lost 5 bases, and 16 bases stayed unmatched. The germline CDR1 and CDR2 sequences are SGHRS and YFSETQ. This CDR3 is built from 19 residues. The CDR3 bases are TGCGCCAGCAGCTTGGCGAGCGGGGGGGCCGGGCTCGCGCCCGAGACCCAGTACTTC. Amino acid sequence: CASSLASGGAGLAPETQYF.

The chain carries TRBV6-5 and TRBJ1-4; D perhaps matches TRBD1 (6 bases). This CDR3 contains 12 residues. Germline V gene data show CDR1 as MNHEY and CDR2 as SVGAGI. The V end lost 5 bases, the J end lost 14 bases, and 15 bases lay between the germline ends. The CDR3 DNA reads TGTGCCAGCAGTGACGTACCTAGGGGGCTGTTTTTT. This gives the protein CASSDVPRGLFF.

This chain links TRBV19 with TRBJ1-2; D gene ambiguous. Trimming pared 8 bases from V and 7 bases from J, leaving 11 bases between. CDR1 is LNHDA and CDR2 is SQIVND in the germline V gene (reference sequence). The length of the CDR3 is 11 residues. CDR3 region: CASETKSGYTF. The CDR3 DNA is TGTGCCAGTGAGACAAAGAGTGGCTACACCTTC.

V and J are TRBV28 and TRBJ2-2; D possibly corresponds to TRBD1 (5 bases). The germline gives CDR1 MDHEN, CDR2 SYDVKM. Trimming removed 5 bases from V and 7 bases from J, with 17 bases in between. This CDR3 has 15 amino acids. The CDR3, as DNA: TGTGCCAGCAGTACCATAGGGGCCCATGGCGGGGAGCTGTTTTTT. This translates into CASSTIGAHGGELFF.

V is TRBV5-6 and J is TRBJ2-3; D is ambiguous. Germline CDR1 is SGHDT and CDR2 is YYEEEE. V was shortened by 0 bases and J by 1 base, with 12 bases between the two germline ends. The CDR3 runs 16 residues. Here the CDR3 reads CASSLATGGGTDTQYF. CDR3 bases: TGTGCCAGCAGCTTGGCCACTGGTGGTGGCACAGATACGCAGTATTTT.

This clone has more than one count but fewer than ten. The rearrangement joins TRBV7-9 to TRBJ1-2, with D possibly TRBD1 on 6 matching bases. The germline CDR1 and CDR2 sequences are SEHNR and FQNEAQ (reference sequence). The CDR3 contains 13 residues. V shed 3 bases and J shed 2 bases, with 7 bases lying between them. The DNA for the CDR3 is TGTGCCAGCAGCTTTGGACAGAACTATGGCTACACCTTC. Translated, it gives CASSFGQNYGYTF.

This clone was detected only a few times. DNA for the CDR3: TGTGCCAGCAGCTGGACAGGGGACTACAATGAGCAGTTCTTC. Translated, it gives CASSWTGDYNEQFF. The rearrangement links TRBV11-2 to TRBJ2-1; 9 bases are a match to TRBD1. In germline, CDR1 is SGHAT, CDR2 FQNNGV. V shed 4 bases and J 3 bases; nucleotides not matched to a gene: 1. This CDR3 is 14 amino acids long.

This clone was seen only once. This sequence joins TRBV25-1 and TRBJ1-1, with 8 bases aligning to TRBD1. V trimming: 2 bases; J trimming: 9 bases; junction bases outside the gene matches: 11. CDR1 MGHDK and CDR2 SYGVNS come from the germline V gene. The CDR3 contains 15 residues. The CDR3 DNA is TGTGCCAGCAGTGAACCCAGGGGGCGTGATGTCCAAGCTTTCTTT. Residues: CASSEPRGRDVQAFF. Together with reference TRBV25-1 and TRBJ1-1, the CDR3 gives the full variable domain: EADIYQTPRYLVIGTGKKITLECSQTMGHDKMYWYQQDPGMELHLIHYSYGVNSTEKGDLSSESTVSRIRTEHFPLTLESARPSHTSQYLCASSEPRGRDVQAFFGQGTRLTVV.

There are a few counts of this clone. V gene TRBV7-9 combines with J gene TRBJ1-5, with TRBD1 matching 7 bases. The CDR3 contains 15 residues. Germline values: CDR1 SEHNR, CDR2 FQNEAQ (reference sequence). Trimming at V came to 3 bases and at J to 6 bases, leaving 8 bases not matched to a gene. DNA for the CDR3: TGTGCCAGCAGCTTGGAGGGGGCCGTGGGTCAGCCCCAGCATTTT. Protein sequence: CASSLEGAVGQPQHF.

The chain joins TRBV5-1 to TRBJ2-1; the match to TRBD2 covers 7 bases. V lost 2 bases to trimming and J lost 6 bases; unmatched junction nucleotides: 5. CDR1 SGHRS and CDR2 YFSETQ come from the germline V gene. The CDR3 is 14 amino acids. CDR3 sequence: CASSFSGLVNEQFF. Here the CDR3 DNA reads TGCGCCAGCAGCTTTTCTGGACTAGTCAATGAGCAGTTCTTC.

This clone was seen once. The CDR3 reads CASQGDYSYEQYF. In DNA form, the CDR3 reads TGTGCCAGCCAGGGGGATTATTCCTACGAGCAGTACTTC. This chain links TRBV5-8 with TRBJ2-7; 7 bases map to TRBD1. This CDR3 comprises 13 residues. Germline assignment: CDR1 SGHTS and CDR2 YDEGEE. J lost 1 base, V lost 7 bases, and 5 bases had no gene match.